This T cell receptor beta chain was identified in a study of cytomegalovirus exposure and HLA in healthy donors. The primer mix had 60 Vbeta and 13 Jbeta primers. Sequencing was performed with immunoSEQ multiplex PCR; in TCRdb, only in-frame clones are kept and a portion is missing. The sample totals approximately 120,000 clones; its top ten clones hold approximately 0.93%. V gave up 7 bases and J gave up 5 bases, with 12 bases separating them. CDR1 and CDR2 from the germline V gene are MNHEY and SMNVEV (reference sequence). The CDR3 extends over 13 amino acids. The chain carries TRBV27 and TRBJ1-5; D possibly corresponds to TRBD1 (5 bases). Material for sequencing was PBMCs. The clonotype was recovered from a young man in good health and CMV-seronegative. CDR3 coding DNA: TGTGCCAGCAAAGGACAACATGATCAGCCCCAGCATTTT. Protein: CASKGQHDQPQHF.